A single sample is the source of the 21 T cell receptor beta chains below, sequenced in a study of blood T cell repertoires in COVID-19 (TCRdb year 2020). The library was produced with the immunoSEQ multiplex PCR assay. TCRdb re-hosts the immuneACCESS table, in-frame sequences only. Its copies lack some clones; in the studies checked, an unresolved V gene accounts for under half of them, and the cause for the rest is not known. Counted in this sample were fewer than 300,000 clones; around nine tenths of them appeared once. Around 1.1% of the sample goes to the ten largest clones. Material: PBMCs or T cells enriched from blood (not recorded which). The receptors come from a woman in her twenties or thirties who had recovered from COVID-19.

V is TRBV3-1 (or the pseudogene TRBV3-2) and J is TRBJ2-7; 8 nucleotides line up with TRBD2. The length of the CDR3 is 16 residues. V trimming: 1 base; J trimming: 3 bases; junction bases outside the gene matches: 8. Looked up from germline, CDR1 is LGHDT and CDR2 is YNNKEL (reference sequence). CDR3 residues: CASSQAASGPFYEQYF. Here the CDR3 DNA reads TGTGCCAGCAGCCAAGCGGCTAGCGGGCCCTTCTACGAGCAGTACTTC.

This chain links TRBV18 with TRBJ2-7, with a tentative D call TRBD2 (5 bases). V was shortened by 3 bases and J by 7 bases, with 13 bases between the two germline ends. Looked up from germline, CDR1 is KGHSH and CDR2 is LQKENI. The CDR3 length is 13 residues. CDR3 loop: CASSPGEGYEQYF. The DNA for the CDR3 is TGTGCCAGCTCACCGGGTGAGGGTTATGAGCAGTACTTC.

The V and J genes are TRBV10-1 and TRBJ1-2; D perhaps matches TRBD1 (6 bases). This CDR3 is 13 amino acids long. CDR1 and CDR2 (germline): WNHNN, SYGVQD (reference sequence). Trimming took 3 bases from V and 7 from J, leaving 12 bases between them. DNA of the CDR3: TGCGCCAGCAGTGAATCAGGGGCTGGTGGCTACACCTTC. It translates to CASSESGAGGYTF.

The rearrangement links TRBV19 to TRBJ1-4, with D possibly being TRBD1 (6 bases). Germline CDR1 is LNHDA and CDR2 is SQIVND (reference sequence). Between the trimmed V and J ends, which lost 5 bases and 8 bases, there was a span of 12 bases. The CDR3 is 13 residues long. CDR3 coding DNA: TGTGCCAGTAGTCCGCAGGGGTACGAAAAACTGTTTTTT. As protein: CASSPQGYEKLFF.

The V and J genes are TRBV9 and TRBJ2-1; 8 nucleotides align to TRBD2. Per the germline V gene, CDR1 is SGDLS and CDR2 is YYNGEE. V gave up 4 bases and J gave up 2 bases; unmatched junction bases: 8. This CDR3 is 16 amino acids long. The CDR3 bases are TGTGCCAGCAGCATTCGACTAGCGAGGCCCTACAATGAGCAGTTCTTC. The encoded protein is CASSIRLARPYNEQFF. Full variable domain (remainder filled in from reference TRBV9 and TRBJ2-1): DSGVTQTPKHLITATGQRVTLRCSPRSGDLSVYWYQQSLDQGLQFLIQYYNGEERAKGNILERFSAQQFPDLHSELNLSSLELGDSALYFCASSIRLARPYNEQFFGPGTRLTVL.

The CDR3 bases are TGTGCCAGCAGCCTAAGCGGGAGTACAGATACGCAGTATTTT. Protein sequence: CASSLSGSTDTQYF. The chain couples TRBV9 to TRBJ2-3; 8 nucleotides align to TRBD2. This CDR3 spans 14 amino acids. V lost 4 bases to trimming and J lost 3 bases; unmatched junction nucleotides: 4. Germline values: CDR1 SGDLS, CDR2 YYNGEE. Full variable domain (outside the CDR3, taken from reference TRBV9 and TRBJ2-3): DSGVTQTPKHLITATGQRVTLRCSPRSGDLSVYWYQQSLDQGLQFLIQYYNGEERAKGNILERFSAQQFPDLHSELNLSSLELGDSALYFCASSLSGSTDTQYFGPGTRLTVL.

This sequence joins TRBV5-1 and TRBJ1-6; D unclear. Germline V gene lookup returns CDR1 SGHRS and CDR2 YFSETQ. CDR3 length: 16 amino acids. The germline V and J ends were trimmed by 1 base and 0 bases, with 8 bases remaining between them. CDR3 residues: CASSLLSSSYNSPLHF. The CDR3 region has the DNA TGCGCCAGCAGCTTGCTATCGAGCTCCTATAATTCACCCCTCCACTTT.

CDR3 bases: TGTGCCAGCTCACCACTCCCTCGACAGGATGGTGGCTACACCTTC. Its protein product is CASSPLPRQDGGYTF. The rearrangement uses TRBV18 and TRBJ1-2, with a tentative D call TRBD1 (6 bases). V dropped 1 base and J dropped 7 bases, with 16 bases sitting between them. The V gene's germline CDR1 is KGHSH and CDR2 LQKENI. The CDR3 spans 15 residues.

This sequence joins TRBV23-1 and TRBJ2-7; 9 positions agree with TRBD1. TRBV23-1 is annotated as an ORF whose role is uncertain. The length of the CDR3 is 16 residues. With V trimmed by 3 bases and J by 0 bases, 6 bases remained unmatched. The CDR3 protein is CASSHPDRGSSYEQYF. The CDR3 region has the DNA TGCGCCAGCAGTCACCCGGACAGGGGAAGCTCCTACGAGCAGTACTTC.

This sequence joins TRBV7-9 and TRBJ2-3, with 7 positions matching TRBD1. The V gene's germline CDR1 is SEHNR and CDR2 FQNEAQ (reference sequence). Trimming removed 5 bases from V and 1 base from J; junction bases left unmatched: 6. CDR3 size: 15 residues. The CDR3 DNA follows: TGTGCCAGCAGCCCGACCGGACAGGGCACAGATACGCAGTATTTT. Its translation is CASSPTGQGTDTQYF.

The J gene is TRBJ2-5, the V gene TRBV7-2; 15 positions match TRBD2. CDR3 size: 16 residues. Germline V gene lookup returns CDR1 SGHTA and CDR2 FQGNSA. Germline trimming cut 6 bases from V and 5 bases from J; bases unmatched to any gene: 7. CDR3 sequence: CASRYGLAGGLETQYF. CDR3 nucleotide sequence: TGTGCCAGCAGATACGGACTAGCGGGAGGGCTGGAGACCCAGTACTTC. The full variable domain, completed using reference TRBV7-2 and TRBJ2-5, is GAGVSQSPSNKVTEKGKDVELRCDPISGHTALYWYRQSLGQGLEFLIYFQGNSAPDKSGLPSDRFSAERTGGSVSTLTIQRTQQEDSAVYLCASRYGLAGGLETQYFGPGTRLLVL.

The chain is built from TRBV4-3 and TRBJ2-4, with 7 bases matching TRBD2. Looked up from germline, CDR1 is LGHNA and CDR2 is YSLEER. The ends lost 0 bases at V and 6 bases at J; junction bases unmatched: 5. CDR3 size: 15 residues. The CDR3 is CASSQEGRGRNIQYF. Here the CDR3 DNA reads TGCGCCAGCAGCCAAGAAGGGCGGGGGAGAAACATTCAGTACTTC.

The chain recombines TRBV7-2 with TRBJ2-1, with TRBD2 identical over 11 bases. The junction had 3 bases not matched to a gene; V was cut back by 1 base and J by 7 bases. CDR1 is SGHTA, CDR2 FQGNSA, per germline. The CDR3 loop spans 15 amino acids. The CDR3 here is CASSLESSGRNEQFF. Here the CDR3 DNA reads TGTGCCAGCAGCTTAGAGTCTAGCGGGAGGAATGAGCAGTTCTTC. Complete variable domain (other parts from reference TRBV7-2 and TRBJ2-1): GAGVSQSPSNKVTEKGKDVELRCDPISGHTALYWYRQSLGQGLEFLIYFQGNSAPDKSGLPSDRFSAERTGGSVSTLTIQRTQQEDSAVYLCASSLESSGRNEQFFGPGTRLTVL.

CDR3 in amino acids: CASSTGGAFTEAFF. CDR3 bases: TGTGCCAGCTCAACAGGGGGCGCGTTCACTGAAGCTTTCTTT. The chain has TRBV18 and TRBJ1-1; 9 positions match TRBD1. The germline V gene has CDR1 KGHSH and CDR2 LQKENI. With V trimmed by 5 bases and J by 4 bases, 5 bases remained unmatched. This CDR3 spans 14 amino acids.

The gene calls are TRBV24-1 and TRBJ2-5; D remains ambiguous. This CDR3 is 15 amino acids long. CDR1 and CDR2 (germline): KGHDR, SFDVKD. V was trimmed by 3 bases and J by 0 bases, leaving 10 bases between them. CDR3 DNA sequence: TGTGCCACCAGTGATACTGGCGGCTACCAAGAGACCCAGTACTTC. Its translation is CATSDTGGYQETQYF.

The V gene is TRBV18, the J gene TRBJ2-7; 10 nucleotides match TRBD1. V lost 3 bases to trimming and J lost 3 bases; unmatched junction nucleotides: 2. CDR3 size: 14 residues. Germline loops: CDR1 KGHSH, CDR2 LQKENI. The CDR3 DNA sequence: TGTGCCAGCTCACCGGGACAGGGGATCTACGAGCAGTACTTC. Translating it yields CASSPGQGIYEQYF.

V usage is TRBV19 and J usage is TRBJ1-5, with 8 bases aligning to TRBD1. The CDR3 covers 15 residues. Germline CDR1 reads LNHDA; CDR2 reads SQIVND (reference sequence). Trimming cost V 4 bases and J 2 bases; bases outside gene matches: 4. CDR3 DNA: TGTGCCAGTAGTACCGGACAGGGCGGCAATCAGCCCCAGCATTTT. As protein: CASSTGQGGNQPQHF.

The chain carries TRBV9 and TRBJ1-1; tentative D call: TRBD1 (6 bases). The V gene lost 4 bases and the J gene lost 4 bases, with 14 bases spanning the gap. This CDR3 is 14 amino acids long. Germline CDR1 SGDLS, CDR2 YYNGEE. CDR3 nucleotides: TGTGCCAGCAGCCCAAGACAGGCGATCACTGAAGCTTTCTTT. Protein: CASSPRQAITEAFF. The full variable domain, rest sourced from reference TRBV9 and TRBJ1-1, is DSGVTQTPKHLITATGQRVTLRCSPRSGDLSVYWYQQSLDQGLQFLIQYYNGEERAKGNILERFSAQQFPDLHSELNLSSLELGDSALYFCASSPRQAITEAFFGQGTRLTVV.

The chain combines TRBV28 with TRBJ2-3; TRBD2 agrees at 7 bases. V was pared by 5 bases and J by 6 bases, with 8 bases of the junction left unmatched. Per the germline V gene, CDR1 is MDHEN and CDR2 is SYDVKM. This CDR3 is 14 amino acids long. The CDR3 region has the DNA TGTGCCAGCAGTCCGCGACTAGCTGGGGATACGCAGTATTTT. Its protein is CASSPRLAGDTQYF.

The rearrangement links TRBV7-2 to TRBJ1-1, with D hard to call. With 5 bases removed from V and 1 base from J, the gap between germline ends came to 11 bases. The germline V gene has CDR1 SGHTA and CDR2 FQGNSA. CDR3 size: 14 residues. Here the CDR3 reads CASSTRVQNTEAFF. In nucleotides, the CDR3 is TGTGCCAGCAGCACGCGGGTCCAGAACACTGAAGCTTTCTTT.

The rearrangement joins TRBV27 to TRBJ2-2; TRBD2 aligns across 11 bases. CDR1 and CDR2 from the germline V gene are MNHEY and SMNVEV (reference sequence). J was trimmed by 6 bases and V by 2 bases; bases with no gene match: 5. The CDR3 has 16 amino acids. The CDR3 protein is CASSLNSGRAAGELFF. Written as DNA, the CDR3 is TGTGCCAGCAGTTTAAATAGCGGGAGGGCCGCCGGGGAGCTGTTTTTT.